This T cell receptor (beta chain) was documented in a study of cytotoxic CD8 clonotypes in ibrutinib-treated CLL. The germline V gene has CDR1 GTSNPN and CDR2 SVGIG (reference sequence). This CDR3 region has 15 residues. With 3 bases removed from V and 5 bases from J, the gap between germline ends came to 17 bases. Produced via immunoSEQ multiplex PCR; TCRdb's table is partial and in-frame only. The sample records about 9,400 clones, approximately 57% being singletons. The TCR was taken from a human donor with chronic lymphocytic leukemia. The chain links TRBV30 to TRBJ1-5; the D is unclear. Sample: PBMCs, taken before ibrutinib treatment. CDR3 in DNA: TGTGCCTGGAGCCCCGTCGGAGGCCTGCATCAGCCCCAGCATTTT. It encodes CAWSPVGGLHQPQHF.